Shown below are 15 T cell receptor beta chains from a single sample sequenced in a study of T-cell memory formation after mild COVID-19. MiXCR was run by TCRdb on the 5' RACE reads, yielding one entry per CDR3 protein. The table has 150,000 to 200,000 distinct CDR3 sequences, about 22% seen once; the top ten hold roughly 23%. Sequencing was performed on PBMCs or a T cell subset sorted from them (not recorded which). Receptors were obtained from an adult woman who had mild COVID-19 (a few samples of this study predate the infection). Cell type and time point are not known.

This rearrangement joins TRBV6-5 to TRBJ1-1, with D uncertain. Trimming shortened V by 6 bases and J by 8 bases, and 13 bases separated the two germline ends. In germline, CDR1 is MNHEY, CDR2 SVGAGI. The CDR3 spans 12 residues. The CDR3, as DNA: TGTGCCAGCAGCCTTCGTCCCGGGGAAGCTTTCTTT. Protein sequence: CASSLRPGEAFF.

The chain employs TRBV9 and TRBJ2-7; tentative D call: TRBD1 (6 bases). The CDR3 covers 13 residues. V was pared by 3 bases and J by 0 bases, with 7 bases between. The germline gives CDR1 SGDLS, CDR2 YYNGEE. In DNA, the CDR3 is TGTGCCAGCAGCGAGGACAGCTCCTACGAGCAGTACTTC. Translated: CASSEDSSYEQYF.

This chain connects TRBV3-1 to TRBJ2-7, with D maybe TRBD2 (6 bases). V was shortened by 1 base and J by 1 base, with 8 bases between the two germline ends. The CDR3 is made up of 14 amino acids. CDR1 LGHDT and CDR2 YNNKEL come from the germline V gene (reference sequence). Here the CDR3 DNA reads TGTGCCAGCAGCCAAGGGACTATTTCCTACGAGCAGTACTTC. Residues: CASSQGTISYEQYF.

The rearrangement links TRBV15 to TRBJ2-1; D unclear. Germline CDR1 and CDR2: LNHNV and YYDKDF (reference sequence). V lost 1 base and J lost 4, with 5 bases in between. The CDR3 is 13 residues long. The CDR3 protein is CATSRGVYNEQFF. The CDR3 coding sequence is TGTGCCACCAGCAGAGGGGTATACAATGAGCAGTTCTTC.

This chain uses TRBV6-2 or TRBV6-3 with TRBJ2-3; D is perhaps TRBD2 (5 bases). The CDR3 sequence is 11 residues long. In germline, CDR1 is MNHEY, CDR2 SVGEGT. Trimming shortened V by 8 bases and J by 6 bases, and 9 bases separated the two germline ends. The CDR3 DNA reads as TGTGCCAGCTCCCGGGGTGATACGCAGTATTTT. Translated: CASSRGDTQYF.

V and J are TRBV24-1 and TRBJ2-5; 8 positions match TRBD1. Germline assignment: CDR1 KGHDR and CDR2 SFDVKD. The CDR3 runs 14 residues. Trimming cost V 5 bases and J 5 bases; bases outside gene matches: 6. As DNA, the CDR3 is TGTGCCACCAGTGGTCTGACAGGGGTTGAGACCCAGTACTTC. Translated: CATSGLTGVETQYF.

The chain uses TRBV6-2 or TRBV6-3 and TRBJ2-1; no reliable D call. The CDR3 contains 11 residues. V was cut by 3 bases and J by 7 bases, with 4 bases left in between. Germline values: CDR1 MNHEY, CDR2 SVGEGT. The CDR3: CASSYMNEQFF. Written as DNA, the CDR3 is TGTGCCAGCAGTTATATGAATGAGCAGTTCTTC.

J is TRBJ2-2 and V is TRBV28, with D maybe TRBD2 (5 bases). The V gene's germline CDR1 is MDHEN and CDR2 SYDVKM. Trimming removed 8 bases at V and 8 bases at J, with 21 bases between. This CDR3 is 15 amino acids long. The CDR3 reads CASAYGIPSPGELFF. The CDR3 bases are TGTGCCAGCGCGTACGGGATCCCCTCCCCTGGGGAGCTGTTTTTT.

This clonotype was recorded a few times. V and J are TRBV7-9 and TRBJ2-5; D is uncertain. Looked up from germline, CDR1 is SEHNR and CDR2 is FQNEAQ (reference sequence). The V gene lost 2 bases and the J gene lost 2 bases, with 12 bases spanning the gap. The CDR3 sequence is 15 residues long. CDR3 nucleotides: TGTGCCAGCAGCTTAAAAGTAGCTAAGCAAGAGACCCAGTACTTC. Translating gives CASSLKVAKQETQYF.

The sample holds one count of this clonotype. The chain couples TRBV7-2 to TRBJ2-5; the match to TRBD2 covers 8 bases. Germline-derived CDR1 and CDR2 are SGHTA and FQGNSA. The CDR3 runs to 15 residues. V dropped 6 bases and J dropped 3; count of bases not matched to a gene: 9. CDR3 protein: CASSWLAGFKETQYF. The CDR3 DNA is TGTGCCAGCAGTTGGTTAGCGGGATTTAAAGAGACCCAGTACTTC. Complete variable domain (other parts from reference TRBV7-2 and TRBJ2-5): GAGVSQSPSNKVTEKGKDVELRCDPISGHTALYWYRQSLGQGLEFLIYFQGNSAPDKSGLPSDRFSAERTGGSVSTLTIQRTQQEDSAVYLCASSWLAGFKETQYFGPGTRLLVL.

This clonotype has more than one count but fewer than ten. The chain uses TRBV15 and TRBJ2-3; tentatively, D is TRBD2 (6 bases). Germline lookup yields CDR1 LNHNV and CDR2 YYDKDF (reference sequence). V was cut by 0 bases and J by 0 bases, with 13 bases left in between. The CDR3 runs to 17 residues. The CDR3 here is CATSRDGLAGSTDTQYF. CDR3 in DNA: TGTGCCACCAGCAGAGATGGGCTCGCGGGGAGCACAGATACGCAGTATTTT.

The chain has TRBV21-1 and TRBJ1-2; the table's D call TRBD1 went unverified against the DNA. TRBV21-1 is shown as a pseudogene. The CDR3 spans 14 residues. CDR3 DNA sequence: TGTGCCAGCAGCAGATTTGGACAGGTTTATGGCTACACCTTC. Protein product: CASSRFGQVYGYTF.

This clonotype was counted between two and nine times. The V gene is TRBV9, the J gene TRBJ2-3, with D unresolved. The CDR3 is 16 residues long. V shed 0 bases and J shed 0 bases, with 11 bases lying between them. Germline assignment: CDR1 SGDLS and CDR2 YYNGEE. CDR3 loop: CASSVEATPSTDTQYF. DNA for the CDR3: TGTGCCAGCAGCGTAGAGGCAACCCCTAGCACAGATACGCAGTATTTT.

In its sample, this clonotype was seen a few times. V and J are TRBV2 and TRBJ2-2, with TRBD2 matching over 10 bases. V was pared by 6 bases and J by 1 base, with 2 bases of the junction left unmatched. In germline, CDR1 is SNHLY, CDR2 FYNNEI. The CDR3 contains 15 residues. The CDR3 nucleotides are TGTGCCAGCAGGTGGACTAGCGGGAACACCGGGGAGCTGTTTTTT. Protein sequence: CASRWTSGNTGELFF.

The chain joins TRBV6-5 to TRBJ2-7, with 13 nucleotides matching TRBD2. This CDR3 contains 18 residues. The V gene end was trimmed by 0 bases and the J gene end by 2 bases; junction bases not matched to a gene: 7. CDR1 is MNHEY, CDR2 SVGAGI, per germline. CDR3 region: CASSYSPPGLAGTYEQYF. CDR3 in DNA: TGTGCCAGCAGTTACTCGCCCCCGGGACTAGCGGGAACCTACGAGCAGTACTTC.